These T cell receptor beta chains were read from a single sample in a study of blood T cell repertoires in COVID-19. This table comes from immunoSEQ multiplex PCR, and its TCRdb copy is limited to in-frame clones, with some not included. The table shows some 54,000 clones, with around 90% occurring only once. The specimen sequenced was peripheral blood. The receptors shown here come from a man aged 55 to 70 with acute or convalescent COVID-19. The CDR3 runs from the conserved cysteine through the conserved F or W. The D gene is left open where the match is weak. The size entry is marked missing in some rows and otherwise reads once, few, many or a size class.

NA	once	TRBV5-6	TRBJ2-1	CASSLVSGLPNNEQFF	TGTGCCAGCAGCTTGGTGTCAGGACTACCAAACAATGAGCAGTTCTTC
TRBD2	NA	TRBV28	TRBJ2-3	CASSFPSGGLGPTDTQYF	TGTGCCAGCAGTTTCCCCTCGGGGGGGCTCGGGCCCACAGATACGCAGTATTTT
NA	once	TRBV5-4	TRBJ2-5	CASSWGQGGTETQYF	TGTGCCAGCAGCTGGGGGCAGGGGGGCACGGAGACCCAGTACTTC
NA	NA	TRBV6-5	TRBJ1-2	CASPGPDSNYGYTF	TGTGCCAGCCCTGGCCCGGACAGCAACTATGGCTACACCTTC
TRBD1	NA	TRBV19	TRBJ1-5	CASSIQGVGSNQPQHF	TGTGCCAGTAGTATTCAGGGGGTAGGAAGCAATCAGCCCCAGCATTTT
NA	NA	TRBV6-1	TRBJ1-3	CASSETGNSGNTIYF	TGTGCCAGCAGTGAAACAGGGAACTCTGGAAACACCATATATTTT
TRBD2	NA	TRBV24-1	TRBJ2-1	CATSGSGTSPLDSYNEQFF	TGTGCCACCAGTGGTTCCGGGACTAGTCCCCTCGACTCCTACAATGAGCAGTTCTTC
TRBD1	NA	TRBV19	TRBJ1-1	CASSRGRDRVNTEAFF	TGTGCCAGTAGCCGGGGGCGGGACAGGGTCAACACTGAAGCTTTCTTT
NA	NA	TRBV7-9	TRBJ2-5	CASSFSYGDQETQYF	TGTGCCAGCAGCTTTAGCTACGGTGATCAAGAGACCCAGTACTTC
NA	NA	TRBV6-2/TRBV6-3	TRBJ1-4	CASSYSAGKGSNEKLFF	TGTGCCAGCAGTTACTCGGCAGGGAAGGGGTCTAATGAAAAACTGTTTTTT
NA	once	TRBV6-5	TRBJ1-5	CASSPGGAGQPQHF	TGTGCCAGCAGTCCGGGGGGCGCGGGGCAGCCCCAGCATTTT
TRBD2	NA	TRBV11-3	TRBJ2-1	CASSLDTLAGGDEQFF	TGTGCCAGCAGCTTAGATACACTAGCGGGGGGGGATGAGCAGTTCTTC
NA	once	TRBV29-1	TRBJ2-7	CSVIGAGNEQYF	TGCAGCGTTATAGGAGCAGGGAACGAGCAGTACTTC
NA	once	TRBV28	TRBJ1-2	CAILEGDFGYTF	TGTGCCATCCTGGAAGGTGACTTTGGCTACACCTTC
TRBD1	NA	TRBV18	TRBJ2-1	CASSPPGTGYDEQFF	TGTGCCAGCTCACCACCGGGGACAGGGTACGATGAGCAGTTCTTC
NA	NA	TRBV7-6	TRBJ2-5	CASSLALAFETQYF	TGTGCCAGCAGCTTAGCCCTAGCGTTCGAGACCCAGTACTTC
NA	NA	TRBV2	TRBJ2-3	CASTGSTDTQYF	TGTGCCAGCACAGGGAGCACAGATACGCAGTATTTT
TRBD1	NA	TRBV5-4	TRBJ1-1	CASSLGGQGEAFF	TGTGCCAGCAGCTTGGGAGGACAGGGTGAAGCTTTCTTT
NA	NA	TRBV28	TRBJ1-2	CASSFAGGGYGYTF	TGTGCCAGCAGTTTTGCCGGGGGTGGATATGGCTACACCTTC
TRBD1	NA	TRBV7-2	TRBJ2-1	CASSFGQGEYNEQFF	TGTGCCAGCAGCTTTGGGCAGGGGGAGTACAATGAGCAGTTCTTC
TRBD1	NA	TRBV19	TRBJ1-4	CASSKRTGGEEKLFF	TGTGCCAGTAGTAAGCGGACAGGGGGAGAGGAAAAACTGTTTTTT
NA	NA	TRBV6-5	TRBJ2-7	CASSRGNYEQYF	TGTGCCAGCAGTCGGGGGAACTACGAGCAGTACTTC
NA	NA	TRBV27	TRBJ2-5	CASSLLGVGETQYF	TGTGCCAGCAGTTTACTAGGGGTGGGGGAGACCCAGTACTTC
TRBD1	NA	TRBV19	TRBJ1-5	CATRRGDRGLNQPQHF	TGTGCCACGCGCAGGGGAGACAGGGGGCTGAATCAGCCCCAGCATTTT
NA	NA	TRBV9	TRBJ1-1	CASSVGQGSTEAFF	TGTGCCAGCAGCGTAGGGCAGGGGAGTACTGAAGCTTTCTTT
NA	NA	TRBV6-5	TRBJ2-5	CASSYRGTYQETQYF	TGTGCCAGCAGTTACCGCGGGACTTACCAAGAGACCCAGTACTTC